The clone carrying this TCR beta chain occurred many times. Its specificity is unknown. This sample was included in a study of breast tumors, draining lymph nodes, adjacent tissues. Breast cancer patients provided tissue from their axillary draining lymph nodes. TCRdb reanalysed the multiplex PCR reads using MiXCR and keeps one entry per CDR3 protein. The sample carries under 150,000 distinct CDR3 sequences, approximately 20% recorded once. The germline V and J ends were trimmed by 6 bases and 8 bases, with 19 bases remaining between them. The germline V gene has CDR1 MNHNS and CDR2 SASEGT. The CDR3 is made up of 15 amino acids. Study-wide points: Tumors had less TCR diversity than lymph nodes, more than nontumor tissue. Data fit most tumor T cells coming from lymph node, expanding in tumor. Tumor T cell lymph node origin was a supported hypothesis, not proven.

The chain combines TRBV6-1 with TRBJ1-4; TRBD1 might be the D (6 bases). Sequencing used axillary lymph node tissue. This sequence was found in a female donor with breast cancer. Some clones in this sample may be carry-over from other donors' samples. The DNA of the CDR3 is TGTGCCAGCAGCGCTAGACAGGACGTCAGGGAAAAACTGTTTTTT. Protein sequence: CASSARQDVREKLFF.